This T cell receptor beta chain was sequenced during a study of blood T cell repertoires in COVID-19. Study details: PBMCs, B-cell-depleted T cells, or T cells were the source of the cDNA or gDNA that made up the material.

Repertoires were generated with immunoSEQ multiplex PCR, while TCRdb's copy carries only in-frame clones and drops some. The repertoire holds 45,000 or so clones, with 80% to 90% as singletons. Germline lookup yields CDR1 SGHTA and CDR2 FQGNSA. V lost 3 bases to trimming and J lost 4 bases; unmatched junction nucleotides: 6. The CDR3 is 15 amino acids. This TCR was sampled from a man between 65 and 85 years old with active COVID-19. The sample taken for sequencing was peripheral blood. V is TRBV7-2 and J is TRBJ2-7; 10 positions agree with TRBD1. The CDR3 DNA follows: TGTGCCAGCAGCTTCTTGGGACAGGGGATTTACGAGCAGTACTTC. It translates to CASSFLGQGIYEQYF.